This is a list of T cell receptor beta chains from one sample in a study of OX40 agonist ivuxolimab in advanced cancers. The data were produced by immunoSEQ multiplex PCR, yet TCRdb's version contains in-frame clones alone and is incomplete. Here the sample spans roughly 64,000 clones, about four fifths being singletons. The sample was CD4+ or CD8+ T cells sorted from blood, taken in a trial of the OX40 agonist ivuxolimab. These receptors were taken from an adult with an advanced solid tumor such as melanoma, head and neck, liver or kidney cancer. CDR3s include the opening cysteine and the closing phenylalanine or tryptophan. Fields, in order: D gene, clone size, J gene, V gene, CDR3 protein, CDR3 DNA. D genes are given only for firm matches. Where a row states a size, it is once, few, many or the class of an expanded clone; other rows omit it.

D gene: TRBD2
clone size: .
J gene: TRBJ2-3
V gene: TRBV6-6
CDR3 protein: CASSYRRGASTDTQYF
CDR3 DNA: TGTGCCAGCAGTTACCGGCGGGGGGCCAGCACAGATACGCAGTATTTT

D gene: .
clone size: .
J gene: TRBJ2-6
V gene: TRBV7-9
CDR3 protein: CASSLGQPGANVLTF
CDR3 DNA: TGTGCCAGCAGCTTAGGCCAACCTGGGGCCAACGTCCTGACTTTC

D gene: .
clone size: .
J gene: TRBJ2-3
V gene: TRBV7-2
CDR3 protein: CASSLGGGADTQYF
CDR3 DNA: TGTGCCAGCAGCTTAGGGGGTGGTGCAGATACGCAGTATTTT

D gene: .
clone size: few
J gene: TRBJ2-1
V gene: TRBV7-9
CDR3 protein: CASSAAGSPLNEQFF
CDR3 DNA: TGTGCCAGCAGCGCGGCGGGTAGTCCCCTCAATGAGCAGTTCTTC

D gene: .
clone size: .
J gene: TRBJ1-1
V gene: TRBV19
CDR3 protein: CASSTGHKGTEAFF
CDR3 DNA: TGTGCCAGTAGTACGGGACATAAGGGCACTGAAGCTTTCTTT

D gene: .
clone size: .
J gene: TRBJ2-3
V gene: TRBV12-5
CDR3 protein: CASGPSVGGADTQYF
CDR3 DNA: TGTGCTAGTGGTCCCTCCGTCGGGGGCGCAGATACGCAGTATTTT

D gene: .
clone size: .
J gene: TRBJ2-1
V gene: TRBV30
CDR3 protein: CAWSPYNEQFF
CDR3 DNA: TGTGCCTGGAGTCCTTACAATGAGCAGTTCTTC

D gene: TRBD1
clone size: .
J gene: TRBJ1-6
V gene: TRBV6-6
CDR3 protein: CASSRMPQGGNSPLHF
CDR3 DNA: TGTGCCAGCAGTCGAATGCCGCAGGGGGGGAATTCACCCCTCCACTTT

D gene: TRBD2
clone size: once
J gene: TRBJ2-1
V gene: TRBV9
CDR3 protein: CASSPSGSKYNEQFF
CDR3 DNA: TGTGCCAGCAGCCCTAGCGGTAGTAAATACAATGAGCAGTTCTTC

D gene: TRBD1
clone size: .
J gene: TRBJ2-7
V gene: TRBV5-1
CDR3 protein: CASSFEAGGYEQYF
CDR3 DNA: TGCGCCAGCAGCTTCGAGGCAGGGGGCTACGAGCAGTACTTC

D gene: .
clone size: few
J gene: TRBJ1-2
V gene: TRBV6-4
CDR3 protein: CASSDGYYGYTF
CDR3 DNA: TGTGCCAGCAGTGACGGGTACTATGGCTACACCTTC

D gene: TRBD1
clone size: .
J gene: TRBJ2-5
V gene: TRBV2
CDR3 protein: CASSARTGGGETQYF
CDR3 DNA: TGTGCCAGCAGTGCTCGGACAGGGGGAGGCGAGACCCAGTACTTC

D gene: TRBD1
clone size: .
J gene: TRBJ1-1
V gene: TRBV29-1
CDR3 protein: CSVGRQGTEAFF
CDR3 DNA: TGCAGCGTGGGGCGACAGGGCACTGAAGCTTTCTTT

D gene: .
clone size: .
J gene: TRBJ2-5
V gene: TRBV2
CDR3 protein: CASSEFIGNQETQYF
CDR3 DNA: TGTGCCAGCAGTGAATTTATCGGGAACCAAGAGACCCAGTACTTC

D gene: .
clone size: .
J gene: TRBJ1-2
V gene: TRBV2
CDR3 protein: CASSEARFYGYTF
CDR3 DNA: TGTGCCAGCAGTGAAGCTCGCTTCTATGGCTACACCTTC

D gene: .
clone size: .
J gene: TRBJ1-5
V gene: TRBV4-1
CDR3 protein: CASSPRGKGPDQPQHF
CDR3 DNA: TGCGCCAGCAGCCCAAGAGGGAAAGGGCCGGATCAGCCCCAGCATTTT

D gene: .
clone size: .
J gene: TRBJ2-3
V gene: TRBV11-3
CDR3 protein: CASSLTRVTDTQYF
CDR3 DNA: TGTGCCAGCAGCCTGACTAGAGTGACAGATACGCAGTATTTT

D gene: .
clone size: .
J gene: TRBJ1-1
V gene: TRBV12-5
CDR3 protein: CASGTDRSRAFF
CDR3 DNA: TGTGCTAGTGGCACAGACAGGTCTCGGGCTTTCTTT

D gene: TRBD2
clone size: .
J gene: TRBJ2-3
V gene: TRBV9
CDR3 protein: CASSVSKTLSGGLEITDTQYF
CDR3 DNA: TGTGCCAGCAGCGTATCCAAAACCTTGAGCGGGGGCCTCGAAATCACAGATACGCAGTATTTT

D gene: .
clone size: .
J gene: TRBJ1-4
V gene: TRBV5-1
CDR3 protein: CASSTGLSPNEKLFF
CDR3 DNA: TGCGCCAGCAGCACCGGACTAAGCCCTAATGAAAAACTGTTTTTT

D gene: .
clone size: .
J gene: TRBJ2-7
V gene: TRBV20-1
CDR3 protein: CSASINGEQYF
CDR3 DNA: TGCAGTGCTAGTATCAATGGGGAGCAGTACTTC

D gene: .
clone size: .
J gene: TRBJ2-7
V gene: TRBV15
CDR3 protein: CATSRAGWDYEQYF
CDR3 DNA: TGTGCCACCAGCAGAGCGGGTTGGGACTACGAGCAGTACTTC

D gene: .
clone size: few
J gene: TRBJ1-3
V gene: TRBV5-1
CDR3 protein: CASSTQGSGNTIYF
CDR3 DNA: TGCGCCAGCAGCACACAGGGATCTGGAAACACCATATATTTT

D gene: TRBD1
clone size: .
J gene: TRBJ1-6
V gene: TRBV5-1
CDR3 protein: CASSMGQTDSPLHF
CDR3 DNA: TGCGCCAGCAGCATGGGACAGACAGATTCACCCCTCCACTTT

D gene: .
clone size: .
J gene: TRBJ2-7
V gene: TRBV11-2
CDR3 protein: CASSPSLTDYEQYF
CDR3 DNA: TGTGCCAGCAGCCCCTCCCTGACAGACTACGAGCAGTACTTC

D gene: TRBD2
clone size: .
J gene: TRBJ2-3
V gene: TRBV5-4
CDR3 protein: CASSSGLAGVTDTQYF
CDR3 DNA: TGTGCCAGCAGCTCGGGACTAGCGGGAGTTACAGATACGCAGTATTTT